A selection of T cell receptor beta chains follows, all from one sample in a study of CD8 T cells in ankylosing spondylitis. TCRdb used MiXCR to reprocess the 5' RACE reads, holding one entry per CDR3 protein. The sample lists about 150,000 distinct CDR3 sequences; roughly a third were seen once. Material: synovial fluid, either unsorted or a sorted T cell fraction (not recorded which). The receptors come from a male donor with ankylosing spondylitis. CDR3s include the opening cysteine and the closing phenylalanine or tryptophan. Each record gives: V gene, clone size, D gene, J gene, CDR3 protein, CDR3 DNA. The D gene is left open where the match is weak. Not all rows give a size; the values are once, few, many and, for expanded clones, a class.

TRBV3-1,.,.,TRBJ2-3,CASSQVQSTQYF,TGTGCCAGCAGCCAAGTTCAAAGTACGCAGTATTTT
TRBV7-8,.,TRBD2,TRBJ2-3,CASSLGWTSGGAISTDTQYF,TGTGCCAGCAGCTTAGGTTGGACTAGCGGGGGGGCAATAAGCACAGATACGCAGTATTTT
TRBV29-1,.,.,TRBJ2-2,CSVKEGNTGELFF,TGCAGCGTTAAGGAGGGTAACACCGGGGAGCTGTTTTTT
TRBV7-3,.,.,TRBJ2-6,CASSPQGGAGANVLTF,TGTGCCAGCAGCCCCCAAGGAGGGGCTGGGGCCAACGTCCTGACTTTC
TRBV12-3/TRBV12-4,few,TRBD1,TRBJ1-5,CASSSGGTEDQPQHF,TGTGCCAGCAGTTCCGGGGGGACAGAAGATCAGCCCCAGCATTTT
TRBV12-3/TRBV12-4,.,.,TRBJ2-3,CASRSQGGVSTDTQYF,TGTGCCAGCAGGTCACAGGGTGGGGTTAGCACAGATACGCAGTATTTT
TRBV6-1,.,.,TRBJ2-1,CASRGTVNNEQFF,TGTGCCAGCCGCGGGACAGTAAACAATGAGCAGTTCTTC
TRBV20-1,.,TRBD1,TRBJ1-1,CSATPGGMNTEAFF,TGCAGTGCTACGCCAGGGGGGATGAACACTGAAGCTTTCTTT
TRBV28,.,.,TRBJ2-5,CASRGPVETQYF,TGTGCCAGCAGGGGCCCGGTAGAGACCCAGTACTTC
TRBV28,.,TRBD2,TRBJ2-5,CASSWSISGRAQETQYF,TGTGCCAGCAGTTGGAGTATTAGCGGGAGGGCCCAAGAGACCCAGTACTTC
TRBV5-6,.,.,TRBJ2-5,CASSIHNGGKRGETQYF,TGTGCCAGCAGCATTCACAACGGCGGCAAACGAGGAGAGACCCAGTACTTC
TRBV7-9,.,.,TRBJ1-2,CASSLAQPYGYTF,TGTGCCAGCAGCTTAGCACAGCCCTATGGCTACACCTTC
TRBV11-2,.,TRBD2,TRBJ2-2,CASRTGTSGGTNTGELFF,TGTGCCAGCAGGACCGGGACTAGCGGGGGGACCAACACCGGGGAGCTGTTTTTT
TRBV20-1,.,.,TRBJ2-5,CSALSQDFQETQYF,TGCAGTGCCCTAAGCCAGGATTTCCAAGAGACCCAGTACTTC
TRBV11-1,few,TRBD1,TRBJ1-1,CASSSRTGPTEAFF,TGTGCCAGCAGCAGCCGGACAGGGCCCACTGAAGCTTTCTTT
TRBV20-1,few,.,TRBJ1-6,CSAIPTFGSSYNSPLHF,TGCAGTGCTATCCCTACATTTGGGAGCTCCTATAATTCACCCCTCCACTTT
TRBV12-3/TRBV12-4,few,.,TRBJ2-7,CASSINGQTSRRLQYF,TGTGCCAGCAGCATTAACGGACAGACTAGCCGACGTTTGCAGTACTTC
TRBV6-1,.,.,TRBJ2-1,CAGKGGGQYNEQFF,TGCGCAGGAAAGGGGGGGGGGCAGTACAATGAGCAGTTCTTC
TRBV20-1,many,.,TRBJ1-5,CSAPLTGSYSNQPQHF,TGCAGTGCCCCACTCACAGGGTCTTATAGCAATCAGCCCCAGCATTTT
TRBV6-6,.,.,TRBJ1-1,CASRTRNTEAFF,TGTGCCAGCCGGACTAGGAACACTGAAGCTTTCTTT
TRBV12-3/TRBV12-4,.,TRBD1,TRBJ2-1,CASSLLGVGQGGEQFF,TGTGCCAGCAGCCTTTTGGGCGTGGGACAGGGCGGGGAGCAGTTCTTC
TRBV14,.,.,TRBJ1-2,CASSQRARALTDGYTF,TGTGCCAGCAGCCAAAGGGCCCGGGCCTTGACGGATGGCTACACCTTC
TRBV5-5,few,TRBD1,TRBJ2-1,CASSYRDRAYNEQFF,TGTGCCAGCAGCTACCGGGACAGAGCCTACAATGAGCAGTTCTTC
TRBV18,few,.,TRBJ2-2,CASSPPIPNTGELFF,TGTGCCAGCTCACCCCCGATACCGAACACCGGGGAGCTGTTTTTT
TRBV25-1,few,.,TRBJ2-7,CASSPGQSSYEQYF,TGTGCCAGCAGTCCGGGACAAAGCTCCTACGAGCAGTACTTC
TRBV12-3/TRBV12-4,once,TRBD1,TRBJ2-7,CASRKTGGVIHEQYF,TGTGCCAGCAGAAAGACAGGGGGGGTTATACACGAGCAGTACTTC
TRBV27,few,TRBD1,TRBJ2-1,CASSLSLGTGGRNEQFF,TGTGCCAGCAGTTTATCGCTCGGGACAGGGGGGCGCAATGAGCAGTTCTTC
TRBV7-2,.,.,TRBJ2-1,CASTQRGNEQFF,TGTGCCAGCACCCAGAGGGGCAATGAGCAGTTCTTC
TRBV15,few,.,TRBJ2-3,CASSKDQRFTDTQYF,TGTGCCAGTTCGAAAGACCAGCGGTTCACAGATACGCAGTATTTT
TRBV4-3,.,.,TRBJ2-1,CASSQEADHNEQFF,TGCGCCAGCAGCCAAGAGGCGGATCACAATGAGCAGTTCTTC
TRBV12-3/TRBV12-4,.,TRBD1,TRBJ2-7,CASSSRDRVGEQYF,TGTGCCAGCAGCTCCCGGGACAGGGTGGGGGAGCAGTACTTC
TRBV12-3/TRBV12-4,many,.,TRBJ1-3,CASYHPGRGNTIYF,TGTGCCAGCTACCACCCGGGACGAGGAAACACCATATATTTT
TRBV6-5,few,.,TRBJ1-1,CASISGGTEAFF,TGTGCCAGCATTTCTGGGGGCACTGAAGCTTTCTTT
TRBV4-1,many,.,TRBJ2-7,CASSQDRVGVYEQYF,TGCGCCAGCAGCCAAGACAGGGTGGGTGTCTACGAGCAGTACTTC
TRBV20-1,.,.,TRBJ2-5,CSARRGLAIETQYF,TGCAGTGCTAGAAGGGGCCTAGCGATAGAGACCCAGTACTTC
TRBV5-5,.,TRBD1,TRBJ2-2,CASSSGQGAGTGELFF,TGTGCCAGCAGCTCAGGACAGGGGGCGGGGACCGGGGAGCTGTTTTTT
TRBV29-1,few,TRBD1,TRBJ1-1,CSVQGGLTGGPRAAFF,TGCAGCGTCCAAGGGGGTCTCACAGGGGGACCGCGGGCAGCTTTCTTT
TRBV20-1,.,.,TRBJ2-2,CSAREPGKAGELFF,TGCAGTGCTCGAGAGCCAGGGAAGGCCGGGGAGCTGTTTTTT
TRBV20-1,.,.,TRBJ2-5,CSACTRAETQYF,TGCAGTGCTTGTACTAGGGCGGAGACCCAGTACTTC
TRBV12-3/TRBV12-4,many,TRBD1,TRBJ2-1,CASSFPDRASEQFF,TGTGCCAGCAGTTTCCCCGACAGGGCTAGTGAGCAGTTCTTC
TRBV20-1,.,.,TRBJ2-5,CSAREGGLETQYF,TGCAGTGCTAGAGAGGGGGGTTTGGAGACCCAGTACTTC
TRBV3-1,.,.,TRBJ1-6,CASSQDRKGENSPLHF,TGTGCCAGCAGCCAAGATCGCAAGGGAGAAAATTCACCCCTCCACTTT
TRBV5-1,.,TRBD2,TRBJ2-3,CASSLAGTSPRGDTQYF,TGCGCCAGCAGCTTGGCCGGGACTAGCCCACGGGGGGATACGCAGTATTTT
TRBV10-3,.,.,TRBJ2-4,CAISERHRGGIQYF,TGTGCCATCAGTGAGAGGCACAGAGGCGGCATTCAGTACTTC
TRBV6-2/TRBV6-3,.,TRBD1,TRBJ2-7,CASRPGTGVPLEQYF,TGTGCCAGCAGACCCGGGACAGGGGTACCCCTCGAGCAGTACTTC
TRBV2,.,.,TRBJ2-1,CASTGNRVGDNEQFF,TGTGCCAGCACGGGAAACAGGGTTGGGGACAATGAGCAGTTCTTC
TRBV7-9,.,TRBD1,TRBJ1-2,CASSLTGQGINYGYTF,TGTGCCAGCAGCTTGACAGGACAGGGGATTAACTATGGCTACACCTTC
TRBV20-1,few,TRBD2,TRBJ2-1,CSASAGGGEQFF,TGCAGTGCTTCCGCGGGGGGCGGGGAGCAGTTCTTC